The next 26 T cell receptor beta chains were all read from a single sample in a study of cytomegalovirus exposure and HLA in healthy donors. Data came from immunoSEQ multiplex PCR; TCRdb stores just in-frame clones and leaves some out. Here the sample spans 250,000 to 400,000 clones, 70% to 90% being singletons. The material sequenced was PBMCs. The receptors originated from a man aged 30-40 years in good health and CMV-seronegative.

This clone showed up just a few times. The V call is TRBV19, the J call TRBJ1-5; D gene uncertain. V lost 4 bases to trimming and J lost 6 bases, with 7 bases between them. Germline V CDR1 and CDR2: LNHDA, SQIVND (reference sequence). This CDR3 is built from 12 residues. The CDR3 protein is CASSRRGQPQHF. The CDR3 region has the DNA TGTGCCAGTAGTAGGAGAGGTCAGCCCCAGCATTTT.

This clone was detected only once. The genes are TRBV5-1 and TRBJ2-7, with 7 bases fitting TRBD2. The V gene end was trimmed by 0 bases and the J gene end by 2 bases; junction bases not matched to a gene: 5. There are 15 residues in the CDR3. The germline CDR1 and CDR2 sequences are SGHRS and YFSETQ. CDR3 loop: CASSLVAGTTYEQYF. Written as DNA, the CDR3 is TGCGCCAGCAGCTTGGTGGCAGGGACTACCTACGAGCAGTACTTC.

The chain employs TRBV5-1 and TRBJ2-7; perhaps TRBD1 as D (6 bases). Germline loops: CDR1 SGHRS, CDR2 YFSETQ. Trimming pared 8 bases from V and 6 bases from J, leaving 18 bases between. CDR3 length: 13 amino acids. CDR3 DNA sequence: TGCGCCAGTAGAACAGGGATGGAGCGCGAGCAGTACTTC. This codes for CASRTGMEREQYF.

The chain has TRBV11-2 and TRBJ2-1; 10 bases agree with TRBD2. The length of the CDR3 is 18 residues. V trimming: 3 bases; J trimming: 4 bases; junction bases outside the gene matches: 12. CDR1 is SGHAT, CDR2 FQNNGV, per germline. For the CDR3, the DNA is TGTGCCAGCAGCTTTTCTAGCGGGGGAATTAACCATTACAATGAGCAGTTCTTC. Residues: CASSFSSGGINHYNEQFF.

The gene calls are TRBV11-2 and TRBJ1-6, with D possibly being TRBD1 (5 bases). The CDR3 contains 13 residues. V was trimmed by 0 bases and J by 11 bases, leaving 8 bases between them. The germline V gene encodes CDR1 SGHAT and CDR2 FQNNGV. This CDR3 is CASSLDRAAPLHF. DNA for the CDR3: TGTGCCAGCAGCTTAGACAGGGCCGCACCCCTCCACTTT.

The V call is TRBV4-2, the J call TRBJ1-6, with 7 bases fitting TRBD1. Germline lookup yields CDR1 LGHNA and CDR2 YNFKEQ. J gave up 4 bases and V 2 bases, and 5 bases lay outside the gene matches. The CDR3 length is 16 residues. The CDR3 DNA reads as TGTGCCAGCAGCCAATCGACAGGGCTATATAATTCACCCCTCCACTTT. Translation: CASSQSTGLYNSPLHF.

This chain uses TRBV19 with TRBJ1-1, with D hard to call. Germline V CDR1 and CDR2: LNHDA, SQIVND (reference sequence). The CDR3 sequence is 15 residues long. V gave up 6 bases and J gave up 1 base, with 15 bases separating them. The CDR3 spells CASSQFGQWNTEAFF. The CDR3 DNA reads TGTGCCAGTAGCCAGTTTGGGCAGTGGAACACTGAAGCTTTCTTT. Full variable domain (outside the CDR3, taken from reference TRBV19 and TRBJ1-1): DGGITQSPKYLFRKEGQNVTLSCEQNLNHDAMYWYRQDPGQGLRLIYYSQIVNDFQKGDIAEGYSVSREKKESFPLTVTSAQKNPTAFYLCASSQFGQWNTEAFFGQGTRLTVV.

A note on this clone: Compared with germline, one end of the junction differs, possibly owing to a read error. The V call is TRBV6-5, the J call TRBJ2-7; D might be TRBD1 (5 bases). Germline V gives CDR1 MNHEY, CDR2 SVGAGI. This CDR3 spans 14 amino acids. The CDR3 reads CASTQSVWGSMIHF. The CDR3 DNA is TGTGCCAGCACACAATCTGTCTGGGGCAGTATGATTCACTTC.

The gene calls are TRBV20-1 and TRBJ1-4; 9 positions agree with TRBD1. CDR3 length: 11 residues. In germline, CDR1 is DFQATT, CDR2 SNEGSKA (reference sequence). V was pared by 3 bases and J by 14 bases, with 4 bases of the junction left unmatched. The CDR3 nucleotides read TGCAGTGCTAGGGGACAGGGCCGGCTGTTTTTT. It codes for CSARGQGRLFF.

The CDR3 here is CASSPGDRVDTQYF. The CDR3 region has the DNA TGTGCCAGCAGCCCCGGGGACAGGGTGGATACCCAGTACTTC. The V gene is TRBV5-6, the J gene TRBJ2-5; 9 bases line up with TRBD1. V lost 4 bases and J lost 8; bases outside the gene matches: 9. This CDR3 has 14 residues. Germline values: CDR1 SGHDT, CDR2 YYEEEE.

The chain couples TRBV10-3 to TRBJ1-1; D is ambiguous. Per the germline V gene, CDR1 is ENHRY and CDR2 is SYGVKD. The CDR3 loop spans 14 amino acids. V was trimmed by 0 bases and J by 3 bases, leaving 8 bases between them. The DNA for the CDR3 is TGTGCCATCAGTGAGTCGGAGGGATACACTGAAGCTTTCTTT. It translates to CAISESEGYTEAFF.

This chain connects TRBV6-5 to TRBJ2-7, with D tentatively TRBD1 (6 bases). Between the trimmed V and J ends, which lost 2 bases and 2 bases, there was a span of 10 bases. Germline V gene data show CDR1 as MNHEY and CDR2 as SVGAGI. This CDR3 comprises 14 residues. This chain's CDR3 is CASSYTGTPYEQYF. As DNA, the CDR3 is TGTGCCAGCAGTTACACGGGGACACCCTACGAGCAGTACTTC.

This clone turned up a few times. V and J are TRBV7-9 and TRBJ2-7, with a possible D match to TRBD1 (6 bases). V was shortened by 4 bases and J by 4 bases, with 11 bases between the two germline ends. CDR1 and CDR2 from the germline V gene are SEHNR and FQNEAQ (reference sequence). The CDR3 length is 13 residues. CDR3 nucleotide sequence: TGTGCCAGCAGCTCAGAACAGGGTTACGAGCAGTACTTC. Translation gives CASSSEQGYEQYF. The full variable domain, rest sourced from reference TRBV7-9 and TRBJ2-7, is DTGVSQNPRHKITKRGQNVTFRCDPISEHNRLYWYRQTLGQGPEFLTYFQNEAQLEKSRLLSDRFSAERPKGSFSTLEIQRTEQGDSAMYLCASSSEQGYEQYFGPGTRLTVT.

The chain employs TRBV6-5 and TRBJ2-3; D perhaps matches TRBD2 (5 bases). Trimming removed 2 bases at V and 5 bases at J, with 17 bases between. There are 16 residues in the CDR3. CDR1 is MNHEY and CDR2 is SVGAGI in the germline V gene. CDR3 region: CASSYLRGDDGDTQYF. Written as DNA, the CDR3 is TGTGCCAGCAGTTACCTTCGGGGTGATGATGGAGATACGCAGTATTTT.

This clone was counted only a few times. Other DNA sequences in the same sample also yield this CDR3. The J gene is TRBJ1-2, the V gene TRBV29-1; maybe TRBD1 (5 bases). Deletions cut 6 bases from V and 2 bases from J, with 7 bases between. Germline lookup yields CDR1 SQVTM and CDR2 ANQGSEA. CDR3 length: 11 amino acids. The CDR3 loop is CSVGGNYGYTF. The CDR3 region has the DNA TGCAGCGTGGGGGGGAACTATGGCTACACCTTC.

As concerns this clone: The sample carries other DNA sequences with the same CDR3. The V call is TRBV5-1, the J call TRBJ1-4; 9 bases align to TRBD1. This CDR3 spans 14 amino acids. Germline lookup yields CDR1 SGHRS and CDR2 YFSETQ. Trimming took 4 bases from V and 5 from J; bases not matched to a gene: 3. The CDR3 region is CASSRGQGNEKLFF. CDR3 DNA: TGCGCCAGCAGCCGAGGACAGGGGAATGAAAAACTGTTTTTT.

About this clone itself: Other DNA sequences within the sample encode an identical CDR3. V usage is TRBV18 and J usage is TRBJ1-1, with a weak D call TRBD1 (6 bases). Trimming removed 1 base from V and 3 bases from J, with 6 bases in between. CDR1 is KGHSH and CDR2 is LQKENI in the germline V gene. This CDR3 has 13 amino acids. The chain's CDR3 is CASSPQGDTEAFF. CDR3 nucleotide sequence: TGTGCCAGCTCACCACAGGGGGACACTGAAGCTTTCTTT.

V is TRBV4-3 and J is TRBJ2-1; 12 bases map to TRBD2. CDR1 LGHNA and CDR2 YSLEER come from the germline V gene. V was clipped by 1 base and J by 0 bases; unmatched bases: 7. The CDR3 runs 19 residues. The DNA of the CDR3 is TGCGCCAGCAGCCAAGGACTAGCGGGGGCCGTGAGCTCCTACAATGAGCAGTTCTTC. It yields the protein CASSQGLAGAVSSYNEQFF.

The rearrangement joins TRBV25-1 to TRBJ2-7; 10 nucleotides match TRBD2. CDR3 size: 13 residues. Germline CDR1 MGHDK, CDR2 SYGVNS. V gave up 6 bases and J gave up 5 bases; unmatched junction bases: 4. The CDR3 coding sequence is TGTGCCAGCAGCATAGCGGGGGGCCACGAGCAGTACTTC. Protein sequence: CASSIAGGHEQYF.

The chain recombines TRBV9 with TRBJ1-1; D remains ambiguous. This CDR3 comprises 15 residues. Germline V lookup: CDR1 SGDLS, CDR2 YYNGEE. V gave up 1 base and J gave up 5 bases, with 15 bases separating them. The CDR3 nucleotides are TGTGCCAGCAGCGTAATCCCAGGTCTTGAAACTGAAGCTTTCTTT. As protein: CASSVIPGLETEAFF.

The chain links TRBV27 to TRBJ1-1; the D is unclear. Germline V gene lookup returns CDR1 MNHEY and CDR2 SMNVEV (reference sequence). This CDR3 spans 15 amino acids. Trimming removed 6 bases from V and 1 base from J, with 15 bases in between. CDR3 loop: CASRASGGRNTEAFF. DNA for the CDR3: TGTGCCAGCAGGGCGAGCGGCGGTCGGAACACTGAAGCTTTCTTT.

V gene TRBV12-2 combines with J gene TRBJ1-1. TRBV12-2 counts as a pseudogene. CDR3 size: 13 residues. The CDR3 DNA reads TGTGCAAGTCGTTCGGAGGTTTGGCCCGGAGCTTTCTTT. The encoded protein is CASRSEVWPGAFF.

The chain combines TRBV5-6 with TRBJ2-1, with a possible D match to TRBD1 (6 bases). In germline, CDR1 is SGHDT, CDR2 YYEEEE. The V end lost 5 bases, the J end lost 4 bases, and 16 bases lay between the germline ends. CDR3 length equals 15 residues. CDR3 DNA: TGTGCCAGCAGTACAGGGCTTGGTGGGTACAATGAGCAGTTCTTC. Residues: CASSTGLGGYNEQFF.

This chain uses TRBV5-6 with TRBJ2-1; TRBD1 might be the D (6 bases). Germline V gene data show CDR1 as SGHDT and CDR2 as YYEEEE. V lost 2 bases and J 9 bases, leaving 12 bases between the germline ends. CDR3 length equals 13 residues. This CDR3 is CASSFNRVSEQFF. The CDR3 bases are TGTGCCAGCAGCTTTAACAGGGTTAGTGAGCAGTTCTTC.

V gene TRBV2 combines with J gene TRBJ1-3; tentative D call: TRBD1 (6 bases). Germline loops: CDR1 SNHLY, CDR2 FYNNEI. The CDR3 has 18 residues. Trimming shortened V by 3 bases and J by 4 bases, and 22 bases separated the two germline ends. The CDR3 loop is CASSDRLLWGQSGNTIYF. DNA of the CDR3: TGTGCCAGCAGTGATCGGTTGTTGTGGGGGCAATCGGGAAACACCATATATTTT.

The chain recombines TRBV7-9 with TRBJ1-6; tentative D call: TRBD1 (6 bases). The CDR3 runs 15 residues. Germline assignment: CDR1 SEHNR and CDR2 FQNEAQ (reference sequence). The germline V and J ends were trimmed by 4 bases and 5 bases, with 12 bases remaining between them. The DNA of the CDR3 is TGTGCCAGCAGCTCACAGGGAGTAAATAATTCACCCCTCCACTTT. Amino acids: CASSSQGVNNSPLHF.